The entry below gives a single T cell receptor beta chain sequence along with its context. Measured with immunoSEQ multiplex PCR; TCRdb has only the in-frame clones, and not every one. This sample has roughly 2,000,000 clones, with about 95% found just once. The sample belongs to a study of shared clonotypes between healthy human individuals. Terminally differentiated effector memory CD45RA+ cells were left out of the naive CD8 fraction, which was CD45RO-negative and positively selected for CCR7. V was trimmed by 2 bases and J by 0 bases, leaving 6 bases between them. Looked up from germline, CDR1 is SGHNT and CDR2 is YYREEE (reference sequence). The CDR3 runs to 13 residues.

Sequencing input: naive CD8+ T cells sorted from blood. The sequence derives from a man between 18 and 35 years old in good health. V and J are TRBV5-4 and TRBJ2-7; unclear D gene. CDR3 region: CASSFGFSYEQYF. CDR3 nucleotide sequence: TGTGCCAGCAGCTTCGGCTTCTCCTACGAGCAGTACTTC.